The 10 T cell receptor beta chains below were found in one sample sequenced in a study of blood T cell repertoires in COVID-19. The table came from immunoSEQ multiplex PCR; TCRdb's copy has only in-frame clones and leaves some out. The sample lists hundreds of thousands of clones; around 90% were seen once. Material for sequencing was PBMCs or T cells enriched from blood (not recorded which). The origin of the receptors is a man aged 55 to 70 who had recovered from COVID-19.

The chain has TRBV19 and TRBJ1-3; no reliable D call. This CDR3 is built from 15 residues. CDR1 LNHDA and CDR2 SQIVND come from the germline V gene (reference sequence). Trimming took off 5 bases at V and 1 base at J, with 12 bases between the two ends. The DNA of the CDR3 is TGTGCCAGTAGTCCCACGGCGGGGTCTGGAAACACCATATATTTT. As protein: CASSPTAGSGNTIYF.

The chain couples TRBV6-1 to TRBJ1-6; D ambiguous. V was cut by 2 bases and J by 5 bases, with 13 bases left in between. This CDR3 region has 16 residues. The germline gives CDR1 MNHNS, CDR2 SASEGT. As DNA, the CDR3 is TGTGCCAGCAGTGAACTCCCCTGGGCAGATAATTCACCCCTCCACTTT. Translating gives CASSELPWADNSPLHF.

The gene calls are TRBV7-8 and TRBJ1-1; D remains unclear. CDR1 is SGHVS and CDR2 is FQNEAQ in the germline V gene. The CDR3 is 14 residues long. V shed 2 bases and J shed 0 bases, with 7 bases lying between them. The chain's CDR3 is CASSLTEMNTEAFF. The CDR3 nucleotides read TGTGCCAGCAGCTTAACTGAGATGAACACTGAAGCTTTCTTT.

The chain uses TRBV10-3 and TRBJ2-1; 14 nucleotides agree with TRBD2. The V segment lost 2 bases and the J segment 8 bases; nucleotides outside the gene matches: 5. Germline V gives CDR1 ENHRY, CDR2 SYGVKD. The CDR3 loop spans 16 amino acids. CDR3 bases: TGTGCCATCAGTGAGGGGACTAGCGGGAGCGGGGATGAGCAGTTCTTC. This translates into CAISEGTSGSGDEQFF.

The rearrangement joins TRBV12-5 to TRBJ1-1, with 7 bases aligning to TRBD1. The CDR3 totals 13 residues. J was trimmed by 3 bases and V by 9 bases; bases with no gene match: 7. Germline CDR1 reads LGHNT; CDR2 reads FRNRAP. CDR3 protein: CASSPGQYTEAFF. In nucleotides, the CDR3 is TGTGCTAGCTCTCCGGGACAGTACACTGAAGCTTTCTTT. Full variable domain (remainder filled in from reference TRBV12-5 and TRBJ1-1): DARVTQTPRHKVTEMGQEVTMRCQPILGHNTVFWYRQTMMQGLELLAYFRNRAPLDDSGMPKDRFSAEMPDATLATLKIQPSEPRDSAVYFCASSPGQYTEAFFGQGTRLTVV.

This clone showed up many times. The rearrangement joins TRBV15 to TRBJ2-1, with 7 bases lining up with TRBD1. The CDR3 has 15 residues. The junction had 5 bases not matched to a gene; V was cut back by 3 bases and J by 3 bases. The germline CDR1 and CDR2 sequences are LNHNV and YYDKDF (reference sequence). The CDR3, as DNA: TGTGCCACCAGCAGTTTACAGGGGTACTACAATGAGCAGTTCTTC. Its translation is CATSSLQGYYNEQFF.

This clone came up once. V usage is TRBV11-3 and J usage is TRBJ1-5; D gene uncertain. This CDR3 is 13 amino acids long. Between the trimmed V and J ends, which lost 1 base and 7 bases, there was a span of 8 bases. Per germline, CDR1 SGHNT and CDR2 YENEEA. The CDR3 DNA follows: TGTGCCAGCAGCTTAGTCGGGGAGCAGCCCCAGCATTTT. Translated, it gives CASSLVGEQPQHF.

This chain joins TRBV18 and TRBJ1-3; possibly TRBD1 for D (5 bases). Germline V gives CDR1 KGHSH, CDR2 LQKENI. This CDR3 contains 15 residues. The V gene lost 2 bases and the J gene lost 4 bases, with 12 bases spanning the gap. CDR3 nucleotides: TGTGCCAGCTCACCATCACGGGGGGACGGAAACACCATATATTTT. As protein: CASSPSRGDGNTIYF.

The chain has TRBV5-1 and TRBJ1-1; D not resolved. This CDR3 has 11 amino acids. Per the germline V gene, CDR1 is SGHRS and CDR2 is YFSETQ. V was pared by 8 bases and J by 0 bases, with 5 bases between. In nucleotides, the CDR3 is TGCGCCAGGTCAATGAACACTGAAGCTTTCTTT. Encoded protein: CARSMNTEAFF.

V is TRBV6-5 and J is TRBJ1-1; D gene ambiguous. V lost 8 bases, J lost 1 base, and 14 bases lay in between. The CDR3 runs 14 residues. The germline V gene encodes CDR1 MNHEY and CDR2 SVGAGI. The chain's CDR3 is CASRPPGGNTEAFF. The CDR3 DNA is TGTGCCAGCCGCCCCCCTGGAGGGAACACTGAAGCTTTCTTT.